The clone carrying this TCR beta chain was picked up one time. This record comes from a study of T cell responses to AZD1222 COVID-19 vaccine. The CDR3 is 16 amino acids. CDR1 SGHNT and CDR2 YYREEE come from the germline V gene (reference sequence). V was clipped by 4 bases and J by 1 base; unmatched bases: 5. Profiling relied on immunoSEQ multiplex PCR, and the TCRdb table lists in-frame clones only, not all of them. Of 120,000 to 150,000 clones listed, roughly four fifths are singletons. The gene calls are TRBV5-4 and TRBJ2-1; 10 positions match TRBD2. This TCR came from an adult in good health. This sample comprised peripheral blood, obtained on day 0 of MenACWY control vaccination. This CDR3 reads CASSPGGLASYNEQFF. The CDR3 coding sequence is TGTGCCAGCAGCCCGGGGGGACTAGCGTCCTACAATGAGCAGTTCTTC. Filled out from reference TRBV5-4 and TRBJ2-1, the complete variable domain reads ETGVTQSPTHLIKTRGQQVTLRCSSQSGHNTVSWYQQALGQGPQFIFQYYREEENGRGNFPPRFSGLQFPNYSSELNVNALELDDSALYLCASSPGGLASYNEQFFGPGTRLTVL.